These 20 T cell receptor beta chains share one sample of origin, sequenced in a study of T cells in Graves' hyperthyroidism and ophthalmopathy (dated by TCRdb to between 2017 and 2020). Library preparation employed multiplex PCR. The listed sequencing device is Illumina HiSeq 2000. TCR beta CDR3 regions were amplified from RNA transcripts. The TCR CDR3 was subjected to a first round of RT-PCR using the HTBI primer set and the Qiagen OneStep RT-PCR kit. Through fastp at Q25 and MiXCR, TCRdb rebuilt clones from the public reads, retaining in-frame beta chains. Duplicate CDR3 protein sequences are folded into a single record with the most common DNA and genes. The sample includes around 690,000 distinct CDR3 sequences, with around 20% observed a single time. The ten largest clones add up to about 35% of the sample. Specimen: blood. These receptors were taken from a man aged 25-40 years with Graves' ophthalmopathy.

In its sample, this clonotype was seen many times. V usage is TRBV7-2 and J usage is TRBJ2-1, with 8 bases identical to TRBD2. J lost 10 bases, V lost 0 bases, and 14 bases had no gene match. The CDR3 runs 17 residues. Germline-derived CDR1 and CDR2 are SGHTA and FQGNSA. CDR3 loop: CASSLAVRLAYPGEQFF. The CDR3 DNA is TGTGCCAGCAGCTTAGCCGTGAGACTAGCGTACCCGGGGGAGCAGTTCTTC.

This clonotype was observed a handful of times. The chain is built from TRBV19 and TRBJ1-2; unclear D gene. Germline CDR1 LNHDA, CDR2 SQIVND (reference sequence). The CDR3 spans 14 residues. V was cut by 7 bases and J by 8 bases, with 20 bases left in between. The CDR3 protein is CASTTGWGGEGYTF. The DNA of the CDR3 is TGTGCCAGTACCACTGGCTGGGGAGGCGAAGGCTACACCTTC.

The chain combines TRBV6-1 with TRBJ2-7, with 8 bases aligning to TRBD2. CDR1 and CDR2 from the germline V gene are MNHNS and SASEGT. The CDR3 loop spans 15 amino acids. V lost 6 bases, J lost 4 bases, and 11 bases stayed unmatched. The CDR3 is CASRESGLAGYEQYF. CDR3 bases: TGTGCCAGCAGGGAGAGCGGACTAGCAGGATACGAGCAGTACTTC.

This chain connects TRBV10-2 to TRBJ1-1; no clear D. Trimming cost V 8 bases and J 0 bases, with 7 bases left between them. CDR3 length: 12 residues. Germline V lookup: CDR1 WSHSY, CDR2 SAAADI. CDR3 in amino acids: CASGTMNTEAFF. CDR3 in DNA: TGCGCCAGCGGTACAATGAACACTGAAGCTTTCTTT.

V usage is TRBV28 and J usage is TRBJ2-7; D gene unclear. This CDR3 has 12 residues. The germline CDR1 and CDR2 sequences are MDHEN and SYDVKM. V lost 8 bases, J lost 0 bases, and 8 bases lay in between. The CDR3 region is CASGSFSYEQYF. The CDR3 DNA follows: TGTGCCAGCGGATCTTTCTCCTACGAGCAGTACTTC.

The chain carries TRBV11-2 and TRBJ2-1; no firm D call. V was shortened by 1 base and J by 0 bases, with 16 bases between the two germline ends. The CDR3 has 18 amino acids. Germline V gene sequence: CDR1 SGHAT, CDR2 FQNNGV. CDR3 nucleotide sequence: TGTGCCAGCAGCTTAGTAACCCAGAATCCGGCCTCCTACAATGAGCAGTTCTTC. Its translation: CASSLVTQNPASYNEQFF.

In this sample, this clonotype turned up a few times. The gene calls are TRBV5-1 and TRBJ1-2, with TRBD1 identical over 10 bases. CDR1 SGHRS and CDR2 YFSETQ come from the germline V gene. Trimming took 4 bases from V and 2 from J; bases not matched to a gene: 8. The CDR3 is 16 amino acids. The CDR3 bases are TGCGCCAGCAGCCCCGAACGGGGACAGGGGAACTATGGCTACACCTTC. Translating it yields CASSPERGQGNYGYTF.

In nucleotides, the CDR3 is TGTGCCAGCAGCCCCGTAAGTTTTGGCTACACCTTC. Protein: CASSPVSFGYTF. V gene TRBV3-1 combines with J gene TRBJ1-2; D unresolved. The CDR3 is 12 amino acids. Trimming shortened V by 4 bases and J by 7 bases, and 10 bases separated the two germline ends. Germline-derived CDR1 and CDR2 are LGHDT and YNNKEL (reference sequence).

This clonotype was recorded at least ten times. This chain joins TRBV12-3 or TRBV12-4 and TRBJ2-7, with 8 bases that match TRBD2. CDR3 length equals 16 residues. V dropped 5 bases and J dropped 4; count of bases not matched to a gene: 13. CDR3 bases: TGTGCCAGCAGTAGAAAGTCGGCTAGCGGGTTATACGAGCAGTACTTC. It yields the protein CASSRKSASGLYEQYF.

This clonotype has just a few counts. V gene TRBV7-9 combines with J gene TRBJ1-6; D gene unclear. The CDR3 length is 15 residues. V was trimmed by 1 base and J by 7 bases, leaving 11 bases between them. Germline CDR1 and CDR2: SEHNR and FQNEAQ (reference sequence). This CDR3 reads CASSLGGMRNSPLHF. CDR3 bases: TGTGCCAGCAGCTTAGGGGGAATGAGAAATTCACCCCTCCACTTT. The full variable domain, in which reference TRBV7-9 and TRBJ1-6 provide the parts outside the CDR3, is DTGVSQNPRHKITKRGQNVTFRCDPISEHNRLYWYRQTLGQGPEFLTYFQNEAQLEKSRLLSDRFSAERPKGSFSTLEIQRTEQGDSAMYLCASSLGGMRNSPLHFGNGTRLTVT.

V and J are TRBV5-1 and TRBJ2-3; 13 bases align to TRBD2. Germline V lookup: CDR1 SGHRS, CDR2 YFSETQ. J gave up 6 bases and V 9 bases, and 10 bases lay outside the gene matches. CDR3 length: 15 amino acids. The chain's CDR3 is CATSSGLAGKDTQYF. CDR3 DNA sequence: TGCGCCACCTCTTCGGGACTAGCGGGAAAGGATACGCAGTATTTT. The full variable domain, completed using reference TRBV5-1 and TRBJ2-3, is KAGVTQTPRYLIKTRGQQVTLSCSPISGHRSVSWYQQTPGQGLQFLFEYFSETQRNKGNFPGRFSGRQFSNSRSEMNVSTLELGDSALYLCATSSGLAGKDTQYFGPGTRLTVL.

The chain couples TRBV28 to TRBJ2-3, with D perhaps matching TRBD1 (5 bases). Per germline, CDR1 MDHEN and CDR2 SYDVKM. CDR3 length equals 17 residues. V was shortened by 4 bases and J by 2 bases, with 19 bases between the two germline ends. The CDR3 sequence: CASSWTIRTPYTDTQYF. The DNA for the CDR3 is TGTGCCAGCAGTTGGACAATCAGGACCCCTTACACAGATACGCAGTATTTT.

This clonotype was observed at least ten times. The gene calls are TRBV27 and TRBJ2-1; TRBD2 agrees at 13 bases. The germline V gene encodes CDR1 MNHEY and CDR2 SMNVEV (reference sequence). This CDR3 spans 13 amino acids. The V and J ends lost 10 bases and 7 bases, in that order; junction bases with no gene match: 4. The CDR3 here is CAIRTSGRNEQFF. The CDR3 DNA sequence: TGTGCCATCCGGACTAGCGGGAGAAATGAGCAGTTCTTC.

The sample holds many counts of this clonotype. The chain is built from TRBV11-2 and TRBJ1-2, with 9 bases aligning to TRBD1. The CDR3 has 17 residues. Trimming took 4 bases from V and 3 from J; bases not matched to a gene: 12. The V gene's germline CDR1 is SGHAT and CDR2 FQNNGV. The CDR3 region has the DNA TGTGCCAGCAGCTCCATCCGGGACAGGGCCTTAGACTATGGCTACACCTTC. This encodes CASSSIRDRALDYGYTF.

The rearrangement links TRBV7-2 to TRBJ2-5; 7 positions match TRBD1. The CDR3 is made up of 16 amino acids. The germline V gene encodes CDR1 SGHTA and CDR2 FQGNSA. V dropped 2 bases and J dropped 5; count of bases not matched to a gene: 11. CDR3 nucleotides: TGTGCCAGCAGCTTATTGGGAACAGGGGTTAGGGAGACCCAGTACTTC. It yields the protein CASSLLGTGVRETQYF.

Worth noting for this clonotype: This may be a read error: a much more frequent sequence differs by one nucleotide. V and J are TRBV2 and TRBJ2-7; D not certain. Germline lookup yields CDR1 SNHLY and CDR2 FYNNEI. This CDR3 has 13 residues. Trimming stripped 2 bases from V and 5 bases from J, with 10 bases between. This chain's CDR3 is CASSESHADEQYF. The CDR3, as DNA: TGTGCCAGCAGTGAAAGTCATGCCGACGAGCAGTACTTC.

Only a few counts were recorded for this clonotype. The CDR3 reads CASSSGTGERTGELFF. CDR3 DNA sequence: TGTGCCAGCAGCTCCGGGACAGGGGAACGGACCGGGGAGCTGTTTTTT. The chain links TRBV7-9 to TRBJ2-2, with 10 bases aligning to TRBD1. This CDR3 region has 16 residues. CDR1 is SEHNR and CDR2 is FQNEAQ in the germline V gene (reference sequence). Trimming cost V 4 bases and J 5 bases; bases outside gene matches: 7. The variable domain in full, with the rest retrieved from reference TRBV7-9 and TRBJ2-2, is DTGVSQNPRHKITKRGQNVTFRCDPISEHNRLYWYRQTLGQGPEFLTYFQNEAQLEKSRLLSDRFSAERPKGSFSTLEIQRTEQGDSAMYLCASSSGTGERTGELFFGEGSRLTVL.

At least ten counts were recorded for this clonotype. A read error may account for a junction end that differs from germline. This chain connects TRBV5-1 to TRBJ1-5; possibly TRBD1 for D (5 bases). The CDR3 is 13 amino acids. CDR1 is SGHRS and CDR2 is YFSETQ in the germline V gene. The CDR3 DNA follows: TGTGCCAGCAGTGAAGGGGGCAATCAGCCCCAGCATTTT. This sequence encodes CASSEGGNQPQHF.

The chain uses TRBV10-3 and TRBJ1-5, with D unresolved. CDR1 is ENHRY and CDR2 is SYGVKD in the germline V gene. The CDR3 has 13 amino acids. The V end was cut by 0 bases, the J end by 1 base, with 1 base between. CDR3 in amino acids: CAISESSNQPQHF. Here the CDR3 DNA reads TGTGCCATCAGTGAGTCAAGCAATCAGCCCCAGCATTTT.

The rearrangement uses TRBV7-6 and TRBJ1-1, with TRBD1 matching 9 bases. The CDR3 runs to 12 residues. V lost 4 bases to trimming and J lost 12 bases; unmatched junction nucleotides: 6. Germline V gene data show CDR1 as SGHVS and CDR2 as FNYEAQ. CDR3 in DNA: TGTGCCAGCAGCTCGGACAGGGGTGGACCTTTCTTT. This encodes CASSSDRGGPFF.